The 9 T cell receptor beta chains presented below share a single source sample, sequenced in a study of blood T cells in healthy people across ages. Together with a sample-barcoded 5' primer, a J-beta primer mix was included in a second PCR lasting about 6 to 12 cycles. TCRdb analysed the 5' RACE reads with MiXCR anew, one entry per CDR3 protein. The table includes fewer than 950,000 distinct CDR3 sequences, roughly 35% detected once. The sequenced material came from blood. The receptor set was obtained from a man aged 18 to 29 in good health.

V gene TRBV6-1 combines with J gene TRBJ2-1, with TRBD2 as a possible D gene (6 bases). The end of the DNA aligns better with TRBJ2-7, so the J call may be wrong. Germline CDR1 and CDR2: MNHNS and SASEGT. The CDR3 length is 16 residues. CDR3 coding DNA: TGTGCCAGCAGCGCATCCGGGACTCGAGTATACAATGAGCAGTACTTC. Its protein product is CASSASGTRVYNEQYF.

This chain uses TRBV7-8 with TRBJ2-7; TRBD1 agrees at 7 bases. The CDR3 sequence is 15 residues long. After removal of 3 bases from V and 5 bases from J, the junction contained 10 bases not matched to a gene. Germline loops: CDR1 SGHVS, CDR2 FQNEAQ. CDR3 loop: CASSFRQGFFNEQYF. In nucleotides, the CDR3 is TGTGCCAGCAGCTTCAGACAGGGCTTTTTCAACGAGCAGTACTTC.

This chain uses TRBV4-2 with TRBJ2-7; D unclear. The germline V and J ends were trimmed by 2 bases and 5 bases, with 13 bases remaining between them. The CDR3 is 14 residues long. CDR1 and CDR2 from the germline V gene are LGHNA and YNFKEQ. The CDR3 reads CASSQIAGTDEQYF. DNA of the CDR3: TGTGCCAGCAGCCAAATCGCTGGAACCGACGAGCAGTACTTC.

The rearrangement uses TRBV6-2 or TRBV6-3 and TRBJ2-5; D is possibly TRBD1 (5 bases). The V end was cut by 9 bases, the J end by 5 bases, with 22 bases between. Germline V gives CDR1 MNHEY, CDR2 SVGEGT. The CDR3 has 15 amino acids. CDR3 sequence: CASKRRPPGSETQYF. The CDR3 nucleotides read TGTGCCAGTAAAAGGAGACCGCCAGGGTCGGAGACCCAGTACTTC.

This clonotype was recorded a few times. The chain carries TRBV6-5 and TRBJ1-1, with 7 bases that match TRBD1. Germline-derived CDR1 and CDR2 are MNHEY and SVGAGI. J was trimmed by 5 bases and V by 2 bases; bases with no gene match: 2. This CDR3 has 13 amino acids. Here the CDR3 reads CASSYGTETEAFF. The CDR3, as DNA: TGTGCCAGCAGTTACGGGACAGAGACTGAAGCTTTCTTT.

V is TRBV5-1 and J is TRBJ1-4; D is possibly TRBD1 (5 bases). With 0 bases removed from V and 7 bases from J, the gap between germline ends came to 13 bases. The CDR3 runs to 15 residues. CDR1 is SGHRS and CDR2 is YFSETQ in the germline V gene. CDR3 sequence: CASSLDGGSVEKLFF. DNA of the CDR3: TGCGCCAGCAGCTTGGATGGGGGGAGTGTTGAAAAACTGTTTTTT.

This clonotype turned up a few times. This chain links TRBV12-3 or TRBV12-4 with TRBJ2-3; no reliable D call. This CDR3 has 17 residues. Deletions cut 5 bases from V and 6 bases from J, with 24 bases between. The CDR3 sequence: CASSGMKKDVLLDTQYF. The CDR3 DNA reads as TGTGCCAGCAGTGGCATGAAGAAGGATGTCCTGCTGGATACGCAGTATTTT.

With regard to this clonotype: This sequence may be a read error, since a much larger clone differs from it by one base. The V and J genes are TRBV7-2 and TRBJ2-1, with 13 bases aligning to TRBD2. In germline, CDR1 is SGHTA, CDR2 FQGNSA. The junction had 10 bases not matched to a gene; V was cut back by 1 base and J by 13 bases. This CDR3 region has 16 residues. The CDR3 region is CASSLEVLAGGKTQFF. As DNA, the CDR3 is TGTGCCAGCAGCTTAGAAGTACTAGCGGGGGGGAAGACCCAGTTCTTC.

The V gene is TRBV20-1, the J gene TRBJ1-1; D may be TRBD1 (5 bases). The CDR3 is 15 amino acids. The V gene lost 4 bases and the J gene lost 1 base, with 16 bases spanning the gap. CDR1 and CDR2 from the germline V gene are DFQATT and SNEGSKA (reference sequence). CDR3 DNA: TGCAGTGCTAAAGGGGCCCCCCCCACGAACACTGAAGCTTTCTTT. It encodes CSAKGAPPTNTEAFF.